This passage covers 10 T cell receptor beta chains from one sample sequenced in a study of blood T cell repertoires in COVID-19 (dated by TCRdb to 2019 to 2021). The method was the immunoSEQ multiplex PCR assay. Held by TCRdb, this immuneACCESS table contains in-frame sequences only and omits some clones. Under half of the omission traces to an unresolved V gene where checked; the cause of the rest is unknown. This sample lists under 250,000 clones; approximately 90% were detected once. The ten largest clones represent 3% to 3.5% of the sample. Sequencing was performed on peripheral blood. Receptor source: a man in his late teens or twenties with active or convalescent COVID-19.

The chain has TRBV5-1 and TRBJ2-1; 11 positions agree with TRBD2. Per germline, CDR1 SGHRS and CDR2 YFSETQ. After removal of 3 bases from V and 6 bases from J, the junction contained 5 bases not matched to a gene. The CDR3 runs 15 residues. The CDR3 DNA sequence: TGCGCCAGCAGCTACCTAGCGGGAGGCAGCAATGAGCAGTTCTTC. It encodes CASSYLAGGSNEQFF.

The chain uses TRBV6-5 and TRBJ1-1, with D perhaps TRBD1 (5 bases). This CDR3 region has 15 residues. V was shortened by 0 bases and J by 4 bases, with 12 bases between the two germline ends. Germline CDR1 is MNHEY and CDR2 is SVGAGI. CDR3 DNA sequence: TGTGCCAGCAGTTACTCGAGTGCGGGGGGCACTGAAGCTTTCTTT. It yields the protein CASSYSSAGGTEAFF.

This chain uses TRBV30 with TRBJ2-1, with unresolved D. V dropped 0 bases and J dropped 6 bases, with 6 bases sitting between them. Germline values: CDR1 GTSNPN, CDR2 SVGIG (reference sequence). The CDR3 spans 12 residues. CDR3: CAWSVVSNEQFF. The DNA for the CDR3 is TGTGCCTGGAGTGTGGTGAGCAATGAGCAGTTCTTC.

V gene TRBV6-5 combines with J gene TRBJ2-2, with D unclear. The CDR3 has 14 residues. Per the germline V gene, CDR1 is MNHEY and CDR2 is SVGAGI. V gave up 6 bases and J gave up 1 base, with 9 bases separating them. The CDR3 reads CASRPLVNTGELFF. The CDR3, as DNA: TGTGCCAGCAGACCGTTAGTGAACACCGGGGAGCTGTTTTTT.

This clone has a single count. A read error is the likely source, as a far larger clone sits one nucleotide away. The V gene is TRBV11-3, the J gene TRBJ2-7, with 13 bases aligning to TRBD2. The V and J ends lost 6 bases and 1 base, in that order; junction bases with no gene match: 3. The CDR3 runs to 15 residues. The V gene's germline CDR1 is SGHNT and CDR2 YENEEA. The CDR3 spells CASRSTSGGSYEQYF. CDR3 nucleotides: TGTGCCAGCAGGTCGACTAGCGGGGGGTCCTACGAGCAGTACTTC.

The chain joins TRBV3-1 (or the pseudogene TRBV3-2) to TRBJ2-3; 7 bases agree with TRBD2. The CDR3 runs 14 residues. Germline V gene lookup returns CDR1 LGHDT and CDR2 YNNKEL (reference sequence). V shed 6 bases and J 5 bases; nucleotides not matched to a gene: 8. In nucleotides, the CDR3 is TGTGCCAGCAGAAACAGCGGGGTCGGAGATACGCAGTATTTT. This encodes CASRNSGVGDTQYF.

The CDR3: CASSDPPGSNYGYTF. The CDR3 DNA is TGTGCCAGTAGTGACCCTCCGGGGAGCAACTATGGCTACACCTTC. The rearrangement links TRBV19 to TRBJ1-2; D gene uncertain. This CDR3 has 15 residues. V was cut by 5 bases and J by 2 bases, with 15 bases left in between. CDR1 and CDR2 (germline): LNHDA, SQIVND (reference sequence).

The chain couples TRBV27 to TRBJ1-6; D is unclear. Trimming removed 6 bases at V and 2 bases at J, with 8 bases between. Germline CDR1 is MNHEY and CDR2 is SMNVEV (reference sequence). This CDR3 spans 14 amino acids. CDR3 DNA sequence: TGTGCCAGCAGGGAGCCTCCCTATAATTCACCCCTCCACTTT. Its protein product is CASREPPYNSPLHF.

The chain links TRBV19 to TRBJ2-7; D perhaps matches TRBD2 (5 bases). Germline V gene lookup returns CDR1 LNHDA and CDR2 SQIVND (reference sequence). The CDR3 consists of 14 residues. V lost 3 bases to trimming and J lost 2 bases, with 11 bases between them. DNA for the CDR3: TGTGCCAGTAGTATGTCCGGACTCCCCTACGAGCAGTACTTC. Its protein product is CASSMSGLPYEQYF.

The gene calls are TRBV9 and TRBJ2-7, with 7 bases identical to TRBD1. This CDR3 contains 14 residues. Germline trimming cut 2 bases from V and 3 bases from J; bases unmatched to any gene: 5. Germline V gene lookup returns CDR1 SGDLS and CDR2 YYNGEE. The CDR3 region is CASSVGTVVYEQYF. The CDR3 nucleotides read TGTGCCAGCAGCGTTGGGACAGTAGTCTACGAGCAGTACTTC.